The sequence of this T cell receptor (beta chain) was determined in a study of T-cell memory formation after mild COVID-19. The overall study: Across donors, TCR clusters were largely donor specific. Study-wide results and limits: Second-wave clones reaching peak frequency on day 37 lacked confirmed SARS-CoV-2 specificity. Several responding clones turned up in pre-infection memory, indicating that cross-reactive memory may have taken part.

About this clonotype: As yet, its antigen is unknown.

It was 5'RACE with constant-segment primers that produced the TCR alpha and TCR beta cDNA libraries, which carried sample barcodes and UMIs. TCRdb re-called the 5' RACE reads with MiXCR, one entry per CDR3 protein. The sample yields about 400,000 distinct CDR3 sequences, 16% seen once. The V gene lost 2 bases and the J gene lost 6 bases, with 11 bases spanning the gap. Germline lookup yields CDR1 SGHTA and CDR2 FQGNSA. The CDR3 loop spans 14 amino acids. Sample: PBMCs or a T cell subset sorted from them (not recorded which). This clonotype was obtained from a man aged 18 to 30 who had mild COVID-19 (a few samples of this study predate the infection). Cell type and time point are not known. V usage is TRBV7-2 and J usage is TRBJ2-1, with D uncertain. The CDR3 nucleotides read TGTGCCAGCAGCTTAACCCCGAAGAGCAATGAGCAGTTCTTC. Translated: CASSLTPKSNEQFF.